The 29 T cell receptor beta chains below were found in one sample sequenced in a study of T cell changes during pregnancy in multiple sclerosis. Data came from immunoSEQ multiplex PCR; TCRdb stores just in-frame clones and leaves some out. Of around 48,000 clones detected, 88% appear once; the ten largest clones hold 1% to 1.5%. Here the sequenced sample was CD4+ T cells from peripheral blood mononuclear cells, taken in the second trimester of pregnancy. These receptors all stem from a female donor with multiple sclerosis, enrolled in a pregnancy study.

The chain has TRBV4-1 and TRBJ2-5; D is unresolved. The CDR3 is 13 amino acids. V dropped 3 bases and J dropped 2 bases, with 7 bases sitting between them. Per germline, CDR1 MGHRA and CDR2 YSYEKL. The CDR3 DNA reads as TGCGCCAGCAGCCATAACGGTCAAGAGACCCAGTACTTC. This encodes CASSHNGQETQYF.

With respect to this clone: Germline is not matched at one junction end, which may reflect a read error. This chain joins TRBV6-5 and TRBJ1-1; the match to TRBD1 covers 9 bases. The CDR3 runs to 16 residues. CDR1 is MNHEY and CDR2 is SVGAGI in the germline V gene. The CDR3 nucleotides read TGTGCCAGCAGTTACGGACGGGAAGGGGGGGGGACAGGGAAGGCGTGG. Its protein is CASSYGREGGGTGKAW.

This clone has only one observation. The chain combines TRBV10-3 with TRBJ1-5, with TRBD1 matching over 12 bases. The germline V gene encodes CDR1 ENHRY and CDR2 SYGVKD. The length of the CDR3 is 16 residues. The junction had 5 bases not matched to a gene; V was cut back by 2 bases and J by 6 bases. CDR3 DNA: TGTGCCATCAGTGAGGGGGGGACAGGGGGCGGTCAGCCCCAGCATTTT. Translated, it gives CAISEGGTGGGQPQHF.

V gene TRBV7-2 combines with J gene TRBJ2-2; 7 bases align to TRBD2. J was trimmed by 5 bases and V by 1 base; bases with no gene match: 7. The germline V gene encodes CDR1 SGHTA and CDR2 FQGNSA. The CDR3 contains 16 residues. The CDR3 here is CASSLVAGAGTGELFF. The CDR3 DNA reads TGTGCCAGCAGCTTAGTGGCGGGAGCGGGAACCGGGGAGCTGTTTTTT.

The chain is built from TRBV13 and TRBJ1-1; 8 bases fit TRBD1. The V gene's germline CDR1 is PRHDT and CDR2 FYEKMQ (reference sequence). This CDR3 contains 15 residues. The V and J ends lost 5 bases and 9 bases, in that order; junction bases with no gene match: 14. The CDR3: CASSPGQASGFQAFF. The CDR3 DNA reads TGTGCCAGCAGCCCGGGACAGGCATCGGGATTTCAAGCTTTCTTT. Full variable domain (rest looked up from reference TRBV13 and TRBJ1-1): AAGVIQSPRHLIKEKRETATLKCYPIPRHDTVYWYQQGPGQDPQFLISFYEKMQSDKGSIPDRFSAQQFSDYHSELNMSSLELGDSALYFCASSPGQASGFQAFFGQGTRLTVV.

J is TRBJ2-1 and V is TRBV7-9; 8 bases fit TRBD2. The CDR3 has 11 residues. The V gene end was trimmed by 3 bases and the J gene end by 14 bases; junction bases not matched to a gene: 3. Looked up from germline, CDR1 is SEHNR and CDR2 is FQNEAQ (reference sequence). The CDR3 spells CASSFSGGKFF. Written as DNA, the CDR3 is TGTGCCAGCAGCTTCAGCGGGGGCAAGTTCTTC.

The chain employs TRBV18 and TRBJ2-1; TRBD2 agrees at 8 bases. The V and J ends lost 6 bases and 8 bases, in that order; junction bases with no gene match: 9. CDR1 and CDR2 (germline): KGHSH, LQKENI. The CDR3 has 14 amino acids. CDR3 bases: TGTGCCAGCTCCACCGGACTAGCAGCATATGAGCAGTTCTTC. Its translation: CASSTGLAAYEQFF.

The chain is built from TRBV2 and TRBJ1-1, with 8 positions matching TRBD1. Germline V gives CDR1 SNHLY, CDR2 FYNNEI. The V gene end was trimmed by 6 bases and the J gene end by 2 bases; junction bases not matched to a gene: 5. This CDR3 has 14 residues. In nucleotides, the CDR3 is TGTGCCAGCAGGGGGACAGGTCGAAACACTGAAGCTTTCTTT. Its protein product is CASRGTGRNTEAFF.

As concerns this clone: At one boundary the junction diverges from the germline segment, which might be a read error. V gene TRBV2 combines with J gene TRBJ1-2; possibly TRBD1 for D (6 bases). The CDR3 spans 14 residues. Germline V gene sequence: CDR1 SNHLY, CDR2 FYNNEI. Here the CDR3 reads CASSEGGPGYGYTF. CDR3 DNA: TGTGCCAGCAGCGAAGGGGGGCCGGGCTATGGCTACACCTTC. The whole variable domain, filled in from reference TRBV2 and TRBJ1-2, reads EPEVTQTPSHQVTQMGQEVILRCVPISNHLYFYWYRQILGQKVEFLVSFYNNEISEKSEIFDDQFSVERPDGSNFTLKIRSTKLEDSAMYFCASSEGGPGYGYTFGSGTRLTVV.

The gene calls are TRBV7-9 and TRBJ2-5; D is possibly TRBD2 (6 bases). Trimming pared 2 bases from V and 5 bases from J, leaving 15 bases between. This CDR3 is 15 amino acids long. CDR1 and CDR2 from the germline V gene are SEHNR and FQNEAQ (reference sequence). CDR3 residues: CASSLLAERRETQYF. The CDR3 DNA follows: TGTGCCAGCAGCTTATTAGCGGAGCGGCGGGAGACCCAGTACTTC.

The chain combines TRBV27 with TRBJ2-7, with TRBD1 identical over 8 bases. V shed 5 bases, J shed 3 bases, and the junction held 6 bases outside the gene matches. The CDR3 contains 14 residues. Looked up from germline, CDR1 is MNHEY and CDR2 is SMNVEV (reference sequence). The CDR3: CASSPGQGYYEQYF. The CDR3 nucleotides read TGTGCCAGCAGTCCAGGACAGGGCTACTACGAGCAGTACTTC.

This clone was observed once. The gene calls are TRBV18 and TRBJ1-3; 9 nucleotides align to TRBD1. The CDR3 runs to 17 residues. Germline CDR1 and CDR2: KGHSH and LQKENI. After removal of 3 bases from V and 0 bases from J, the junction contained 6 bases not matched to a gene. CDR3 sequence: CASSPLQGASSGNTIYF. DNA of the CDR3: TGTGCCAGCTCACCGTTACAGGGGGCCAGCTCTGGAAACACCATATATTTT.

The chain carries TRBV12-5 and TRBJ2-1; tentatively, D is TRBD2 (6 bases). The V gene's germline CDR1 is LGHNT and CDR2 FRNRAP. The V end lost 5 bases, the J end lost 0 bases, and 20 bases lay between the germline ends. There are 18 residues in the CDR3. This CDR3 is CASGAASIAVNSYNEQFF. The CDR3 nucleotides are TGTGCTAGTGGTGCAGCCTCAATAGCGGTTAACTCCTACAATGAGCAGTTCTTC.

The chain carries TRBV5-1 and TRBJ1-1, with 9 bases lining up with TRBD1. With 2 bases clipped from V and 3 bases from J, the junction kept 2 bases outside the gene matches. The length of the CDR3 is 14 residues. Germline CDR1 reads SGHRS; CDR2 reads YFSETQ. DNA for the CDR3: TGCGCCAGCAGCTTACAGGGGGCTGACACTGAAGCTTTCTTT. Translation gives CASSLQGADTEAFF. Full variable domain (remainder filled in from reference TRBV5-1 and TRBJ1-1): KAGVTQTPRYLIKTRGQQVTLSCSPISGHRSVSWYQQTPGQGLQFLFEYFSETQRNKGNFPGRFSGRQFSNSRSEMNVSTLELGDSALYLCASSLQGADTEAFFGQGTRLTVV.

This chain joins TRBV7-2 and TRBJ2-2, with D possibly TRBD1 on 6 matching bases. Germline loops: CDR1 SGHTA, CDR2 FQGNSA. Trimming took off 8 bases at V and 1 base at J, with 26 bases between the two ends. CDR3 length equals 19 residues. The DNA for the CDR3 is TGTGCCAGCCTGCTTTTCCCGCAGGGGACGGGATTGAACACCGGGGAGCTGTTTTTT. Translated: CASLLFPQGTGLNTGELFF.

This clone appeared a single time. The chain is built from TRBV29-1 and TRBJ2-1; 13 bases line up with TRBD2. The CDR3 length is 15 residues. V trimming: 5 bases; J trimming: 0 bases; junction bases outside the gene matches: 1. Germline CDR1 SQVTM, CDR2 ANQGSEA. Here the CDR3 reads CSVRTSGSSYNEQFF. Written as DNA, the CDR3 is TGCAGCGTTAGGACTAGCGGGAGCTCCTACAATGAGCAGTTCTTC.

Written as DNA, the CDR3 is TGTGCCAGTAGTCCGGGATTCAATGAGCAGTTCTTC. This gives the protein CASSPGFNEQFF. This sequence joins TRBV19 and TRBJ2-1; a weak D match, TRBD2 (5 bases). Between the trimmed V and J ends, which lost 5 bases and 6 bases, there was a span of 8 bases. Germline CDR1 LNHDA, CDR2 SQIVND (reference sequence). The CDR3 totals 12 residues.

The chain employs TRBV2 and TRBJ2-1; TRBD1 agrees at 9 bases. CDR1 is SNHLY, CDR2 FYNNEI, per germline. V shed 6 bases, J shed 7 bases, and the junction held 13 bases outside the gene matches. The CDR3 sequence is 16 residues long. The CDR3 DNA follows: TGTGCCAGCAGGGCCCCGGGACAGGGCCTACTAAATGAGCAGTTCTTC. Protein product: CASRAPGQGLLNEQFF.

The chain has TRBV7-9 and TRBJ1-4; 12 bases are a match to TRBD1. Unmatched junction bases numbered 5, after V lost 4 bases and J lost 8 bases. The CDR3 is 15 amino acids. Germline V CDR1 and CDR2: SEHNR, FQNEAQ (reference sequence). The CDR3 sequence is CASSSAGTGGEKLFF. CDR3 DNA sequence: TGTGCCAGCAGCTCTGCCGGGACAGGGGGCGAAAAACTGTTTTTT. The full variable domain, its missing parts supplied by reference TRBV7-9 and TRBJ1-4, is DTGVSQNPRHKITKRGQNVTFRCDPISEHNRLYWYRQTLGQGPEFLTYFQNEAQLEKSRLLSDRFSAERPKGSFSTLEIQRTEQGDSAMYLCASSSAGTGGEKLFFGSGTQLSVL.

The chain joins TRBV14 to TRBJ2-3; weak D call: TRBD1 (5 bases). Germline V gene data show CDR1 as SGHDN and CDR2 as FVKESK. The CDR3 totals 15 residues. Trimming took 0 bases from V and 2 from J, leaving 9 bases between them. The DNA for the CDR3 is TGTGCCAGCAGCCAAGAGATACAGGTCACAGATACGCAGTATTTT. Amino acid sequence: CASSQEIQVTDTQYF.

J is TRBJ1-1 and V is TRBV28, with D possibly being TRBD1 (6 bases). There are 16 residues in the CDR3. V was trimmed by 4 bases and J by 4 bases, leaving 19 bases between them. CDR1 MDHEN and CDR2 SYDVKM come from the germline V gene. CDR3 sequence: CASSSLSKGVPTEAFF. CDR3 bases: TGTGCCAGCAGTTCCCTAAGTAAGGGGGTCCCCACTGAAGCTTTCTTT.

The chain is built from TRBV6-4 and TRBJ2-2, with a tentative D call TRBD2 (6 bases). This CDR3 comprises 13 residues. V was shortened by 5 bases and J by 3 bases, with 7 bases between the two germline ends. Germline CDR1 and CDR2: MRHNA and SNTAGT. CDR3 nucleotide sequence: TGTGCCAGCAGTCCTAGCGACACCGGGGAGCTGTTTTTT. Protein product: CASSPSDTGELFF.

Here the CDR3 DNA reads TGTGCCAGCAGCAAAGCGGGGGGGACCGGGACACAACGAAAGGCCCACGGCTACACCTTC. Residues: CASSKAGGTGTQRKAHGYTF. V gene TRBV21-1 combines with J gene TRBJ1-2. TRBV21-1 is tagged as a pseudogene. The CDR3 is 20 residues long.

The V and J genes are TRBV4-3 and TRBJ2-7, with 7 bases lining up with TRBD1. The CDR3 covers 17 residues. CDR1 and CDR2 (germline): LGHNA, YSLEER. After removal of 0 bases from V and 4 bases from J, the junction contained 12 bases not matched to a gene. For the CDR3, the DNA is TGCGCCAGCAGCCAAGATGCGACGGGGACAGCCCGTTACGAGCAGTACTTC. Amino acids: CASSQDATGTARYEQYF.

The J gene is TRBJ2-1, the V gene TRBV12-5; no clear D gene. V was trimmed by 1 base and J by 11 bases, leaving 9 bases between them. Germline values: CDR1 LGHNT, CDR2 FRNRAP. CDR3 size: 12 residues. As DNA, the CDR3 is TGTGCTAGTGGTTTGGCAACTACGAAGCAGTTCTTC. Translation: CASGLATTKQFF.

The V gene is TRBV5-1, the J gene TRBJ2-7; 9 bases fit TRBD2. The germline gives CDR1 SGHRS, CDR2 YFSETQ. The CDR3 contains 16 residues. Losses at the gene ends were 7 bases for V and 4 bases for J; bases not matched to a gene: 15. CDR3 coding DNA: TGCGCCAGCGGCGGGGGGGCGCTAGCGGGACAGTACGAGCAGTACTTC. Translated: CASGGGALAGQYEQYF.

V usage is TRBV30 and J usage is TRBJ2-7, with D unclear. Between the trimmed V and J ends, which lost 1 base and 2 bases, there was a span of 6 bases. The CDR3 runs 12 residues. Germline V gene sequence: CDR1 GTSNPN, CDR2 SVGIG (reference sequence). The CDR3 sequence: CAWSGGTYEQYF. Here the CDR3 DNA reads TGTGCCTGGAGTGGAGGTACCTACGAGCAGTACTTC.

This clone was detected only once. This chain links TRBV6-5 with TRBJ2-2; possible D gene TRBD2, 6 bases. The CDR3 sequence is 13 residues long. The V end was cut by 11 bases, the J end by 0 bases, with 10 bases between. Germline V gene sequence: CDR1 MNHEY, CDR2 SVGAGI. The CDR3 DNA reads TGTGCCGGGCGGGACCCGAACACCGGGGAGCTGTTTTTT. Its translation is CAGRDPNTGELFF.

This sequence joins TRBV2 and TRBJ2-1, with 10 nucleotides matching TRBD2. V dropped 3 bases and J dropped 4; count of bases not matched to a gene: 6. This CDR3 has 16 residues. CDR1 is SNHLY and CDR2 is FYNNEI in the germline V gene. CDR3 sequence reads: CASSEPGLADYNEQFF. CDR3 sequence (DNA): TGTGCCAGCAGTGAGCCAGGACTAGCGGATTACAATGAGCAGTTCTTC.